The T cell receptor (beta chain) under discussion was sequenced for a study of PD-1 blockade in mismatch repair-deficient tumors. Study conclusions and caveats: Tumor-resident clones, often undetectable pretreatment in blood, expanded then contracted after pembrolizumab.

V lost 7 bases, J lost 3 bases, and 8 bases stayed unmatched. The CDR3 sequence is 14 residues long. Germline loops: CDR1 MNHNS, CDR2 SASEGT. Clones were read by immunoSEQ multiplex PCR, and TCRdb kept only the in-frame ones, dropping some. The profile shows about 100,000 clones, 70% to 85% of them singletons. The TCR-sequenced patients were three responders to pembrolizumab. A word on this clone: Its specificity is unknown.

This specimen was peripheral blood, taken 30 to 36 weeks after starting pembrolizumab. The sequence derives from an adult with mismatch repair-deficient cancer. V gene TRBV6-1 combines with J gene TRBJ1-1, with 7 bases matching TRBD1. CDR3 loop: CASISPGGHTEAFF. The CDR3 region has the DNA TGTGCCAGCATCTCCCCAGGGGGGCACACTGAAGCTTTCTTT.